This T cell receptor beta chain came from a study of blood T cell repertoires in COVID-19. In the source study's methods: Quantification of nucleated cells was approximated via reference gene primer amplification. This table comes from immunoSEQ multiplex PCR, and its TCRdb copy is limited to in-frame clones, with some not included. Clone size and V and J calls were adopted from that table, with D and trimming inferred from the DNA. The data contain 350,000 to 400,000 clones, 75% to 90% of them seen just once; the ten biggest clones take up under 8.5%. While infection was still active, Seattle patients were enrolled and then followed longitudinally. Of note for this clone: One end of the junction is discordant with germline, which a read error may explain.

Source material: peripheral blood. This TCR came from a woman aged 60 to 75 with COVID-19, enrolled during active disease.

The CDR3 reads CACIRGTGGLFF. The CDR3 DNA follows: TGTGCCTGCATACGGGGGACCGGGGGGCTGTTTTTT. The chain links TRBV6-5 to TRBJ2-2; D might be TRBD2 (6 bases). There are 12 residues in the CDR3. In germline, CDR1 is MNHEY, CDR2 SVGAGI.